These 16 T cell receptor beta chains came from one sample sequenced in a study of untreated major depressive disorder (dated by TCRdb to the late 2010s). Overall results and qualifications from the work: Sequencing confirmed higher TRBV05-01 (Vbeta 5.1) usage among CD4+ T cells of depressed patients than controls, with p = 0.040 in a one-tailed test.

Libraries were made using the immunoSEQ multiplex PCR assay. Sourced from immuneACCESS, this table was stored by TCRdb with only in-frame sequences that have V and J called. A share of the clones is absent; for the studies checked, an unresolved V gene accounts for under half, and the remainder has no known explanation. Recorded for this sample are approximately 12,000 clones; over 80% of them occurred a single time. The ten largest clonotypes hold 1.7% of the sample. No cognate antigen is known for these TCRs. Sequenced sample: CD4+ T cells from PBMCs. These receptors were obtained from a woman in her 30s with major depressive disorder.

V usage is TRBV10-1 and J usage is TRBJ2-7, with D perhaps assigned TRBD1 or TRBD2 (7 bases each). This CDR3 has 13 residues. Trimming stripped 6 bases from V and 3 bases from J, with 12 bases between. Germline V lookup: CDR1 WNHNN, CDR2 SYGVQD (reference sequence). The DNA of the CDR3 is TGCGCCAGCAGCGCAGGGGGGGACTACGAGCAGTACTTC. Encoded protein: CASSAGGDYEQYF.

The gene calls are TRBV9 and TRBJ2-5, with D possibly being TRBD2 (5 bases). The CDR3 is made up of 14 amino acids. With 0 bases removed from V and 2 bases from J, the gap between germline ends came to 8 bases. CDR1 is SGDLS and CDR2 is YYNGEE in the germline V gene. The CDR3 DNA reads as TGTGCCAGCAGCGTAGGAGGAGGTCAAGAGACCCAGTACTTC. Translation: CASSVGGGQETQYF. Combining the CDR3 with reference TRBV9 and TRBJ2-5 gives the whole variable domain DSGVTQTPKHLITATGQRVTLRCSPRSGDLSVYWYQQSLDQGLQFLIQYYNGEERAKGNILERFSAQQFPDLHSELNLSSLELGDSALYFCASSVGGGQETQYFGPGTRLLVL.

V gene TRBV5-1 combines with J gene TRBJ2-1; 10 nucleotides match TRBD1. Germline V gene sequence: CDR1 SGHRS, CDR2 YFSETQ. V was clipped by 3 bases and J by 4 bases; unmatched bases: 10. The length of the CDR3 is 17 residues. The chain's CDR3 is CASSSEGQGTPYNEQFF. DNA of the CDR3: TGCGCCAGCAGCTCGGAGGGACAGGGGACCCCGTACAATGAGCAGTTCTTC. Supplemented by reference TRBV5-1 and TRBJ2-1, the full variable domain reads KAGVTQTPRYLIKTRGQQVTLSCSPISGHRSVSWYQQTPGQGLQFLFEYFSETQRNKGNFPGRFSGRQFSNSRSEMNVSTLELGDSALYLCASSSEGQGTPYNEQFFGPGTRLTVL.

The chain recombines TRBV4-2 with TRBJ1-5, with 7 bases lining up with TRBD1. Germline V gene lookup returns CDR1 LGHNA and CDR2 YNFKEQ. There are 14 residues in the CDR3. The J segment lost 5 bases and the V segment lost 0 bases, leaving 1 base of the junction unmatched. Here the CDR3 reads CASSQDRGYQPQHF. In DNA, the CDR3 is TGTGCCAGCAGCCAAGACAGGGGGTATCAGCCCCAGCATTTT.

V usage is TRBV10-2 and J usage is TRBJ1-1; possibly TRBD1 for D (5 bases). Per germline, CDR1 WSHSY and CDR2 SAAADI. The CDR3 spans 15 residues. V was shortened by 2 bases and J by 7 bases, with 17 bases between the two germline ends. The CDR3 DNA is TGCGCCAGCAGTGAGGGGGTGGGGGGAATCGGTGAAGCTTTCTTT. Its protein product is CASSEGVGGIGEAFF.

This sequence joins TRBV7-3 and TRBJ2-7, with D unclear. The CDR3 totals 13 residues. Trimming stripped 2 bases from V and 2 bases from J, with 7 bases between. The germline V gene has CDR1 SGHTA and CDR2 FQGTGA. The CDR3 sequence: CASSLGEAYEQYF. The CDR3 nucleotides are TGTGCCAGCAGCTTAGGGGAAGCCTACGAGCAGTACTTC.

This chain links TRBV7-2 with TRBJ2-7, with D possibly matching TRBD1 (5 bases). The germline V and J ends were trimmed by 5 bases and 7 bases, with 12 bases remaining between them. CDR3 size: 12 residues. Per germline, CDR1 SGHTA and CDR2 FQGNSA. CDR3 loop: CASSVQSGEQYF. CDR3 nucleotides: TGTGCCAGCAGCGTCCAATCAGGGGAGCAGTACTTC.

The chain combines TRBV15 with TRBJ2-1; perhaps TRBD2 as D (6 bases). The germline V gene has CDR1 LNHNV and CDR2 YYDKDF (reference sequence). The length of the CDR3 is 16 residues. The V gene lost 1 base and the J gene lost 5 bases, with 15 bases spanning the gap. Here the CDR3 DNA reads TGTGCCACCAGCAGAGTGGGACTGGCCTTGGACAATGAGCAGTTCTTC. It translates to CATSRVGLALDNEQFF.

V usage is TRBV29-1 and J usage is TRBJ1-2, with D unresolved. This CDR3 has 13 amino acids. Germline V lookup: CDR1 SQVTM, CDR2 ANQGSEA. The CDR3 is CSALEGTNYGYTF. CDR3 nucleotides: TGCAGTGCCTTGGAAGGGACTAACTATGGCTACACCTTC.

The gene calls are TRBV30 and TRBJ2-1; 9 positions agree with TRBD1. The V gene end was trimmed by 3 bases and the J gene end by 7 bases; junction bases not matched to a gene: 1. Germline CDR1 GTSNPN, CDR2 SVGIG (reference sequence). The length of the CDR3 is 12 residues. The CDR3 loop is CAWRDRGNEQFF. CDR3 bases: TGTGCCTGGAGGGACAGGGGAAATGAGCAGTTCTTC.

This sequence joins TRBV10-2 and TRBJ1-1; 9 bases fit TRBD1. The CDR3 spans 13 residues. Losses at the gene ends were 8 bases for V and 3 bases for J; bases not matched to a gene: 4. The germline V gene encodes CDR1 WSHSY and CDR2 SAAADI. CDR3: CASGNRGHTEAFF. DNA for the CDR3: TGCGCCAGCGGAAACAGGGGGCACACTGAAGCTTTCTTT.

V usage is TRBV2 and J usage is TRBJ1-4; no clear D. V dropped 11 bases and J dropped 7 bases, with 26 bases sitting between them. From germline, CDR1 is SNHLY and CDR2 FYNNEI. This CDR3 has 16 residues. The CDR3 region has the DNA TGTGCCTCCATAAGATCCAGTCTCGCCGCGAGTGAAAAACTGTTTTTT. Residues: CASIRSSLAASEKLFF.

The CDR3 sequence: CAWSGRLALIQGSTDTQYF. As DNA, the CDR3 is TGTGCCTGGAGTGGTCGGCTAGCCCTTATTCAGGGTTCCACAGATACGCAGTATTTT. V gene TRBV30 combines with J gene TRBJ2-3; the D gene could be TRBD1 or TRBD2 (5 bases each). The CDR3 length is 19 residues. Germline CDR1 and CDR2: GTSNPN and SVGIG (reference sequence). Trimming left V 1 base short and J 2 bases short, with 25 bases between.

The V gene is TRBV11-2, the J gene TRBJ2-3; D unresolved. Trimming cost V 3 bases and J 0 bases, with 7 bases left between them. Germline V gene data show CDR1 as SGHAT and CDR2 as FQNNGV. This CDR3 region has 14 residues. CDR3 bases: TGTGCCAGCAGCTTTAGACCTAGCACAGATACGCAGTATTTT. It is translated as CASSFRPSTDTQYF.

The chain couples TRBV14 to TRBJ1-1; TRBD1 is a possible D gene (6 bases). This CDR3 region has 15 residues. Trimming left V 1 base short and J 1 base short, with 10 bases between. Germline loops: CDR1 SGHDN, CDR2 FVKESK. The CDR3, as DNA: TGTGCCAGCAGCCAAGGGTGGACAGCGAACACTGAAGCTTTCTTT. Translation gives CASSQGWTANTEAFF.

This clone was counted a few times. The gene calls are TRBV6-1 and TRBJ1-5; D is unresolved. CDR3 length equals 14 residues. CDR1 MNHNS and CDR2 SASEGT come from the germline V gene. V was clipped by 5 bases and J by 4 bases, with 12 bases between them. The CDR3, as DNA: TGTGCCAGCAGTCATTACAGCTCAAATCAGCCCCAGCATTTT. It yields the protein CASSHYSSNQPQHF.